This entry is about one T cell receptor (beta chain). Its antigen is not known. Deletions cut 1 base from V and 8 bases from J, with 9 bases between. From germline, CDR1 is SGHTA and CDR2 FQGTGA. The CDR3 loop spans 13 amino acids. The data originate from a study of CD8+ T cells in alopecia areata. cDNA prepared by RNA extraction and subsequent reverse transcription served as the template for sequencing. The protocol was immunoSEQ multiplex PCR, while the TCRdb copy is restricted to in-frame clones and leaves out a portion. Among about 140,000 clones listed, 86% were seen once. Overall study results and limits: On tofacitinib, scalp clonality and expanded CD8+ clones among top 100 fell significantly. In lesional scalp, particularly from alopecia totalis/universalis, clonality was higher than in normal scalp.

As for treatment: oral pan-JAK inhibitor, 5-10 mg twice daily. J is TRBJ2-1 and V is TRBV7-3; D is uncertain. The clonotype comes from a human donor with alopecia areata. The sample in question was CD8+ T cells sorted from blood, obtained at week 4, from a patient treated with tofacitinib. CDR3 in amino acids: CASSLMRGDEQFF. Written as DNA, the CDR3 is TGTGCCAGCAGCTTAATGCGTGGGGATGAGCAGTTCTTC.